This is a list of T cell receptor beta chains from one sample in a study of blood T cell repertoires in COVID-19. TCRdb's table, derived via immunoSEQ multiplex PCR, lists solely in-frame clones and lacks some. The table shows approximately 180,000 clones, with 80% to 90% occurring only once. The specimen sequenced was peripheral blood. These receptor sequences come from a human donor with active or convalescent COVID-19. The donor label of this sample is uncertain. CDR3s include the opening cysteine and the closing phenylalanine or tryptophan.

v_call cdr3_aa
TRBV19 CASSIGTGPPLSYGYTF
TRBV11-2 CASSSEPSPDTQYF
TRBV10-3 CAISQEPQGARYGYTF
TRBV5-1 CASRFLAGPNTDTQYF
TRBV7-2 CASALGQGLSGNQPQHF
TRBV20-1 CSASNRIWLGTEAFF
TRBV3-1/TRBV3-2 CASSQARLAGGETQYF
TRBV19 CASNGQGPSKNEKLFF
TRBV12-2 CASRLDCNQLFF
TRBV30 CAWGDREMNTEAFF
TRBV7-7 CASSPSGNPQETQYF
TRBV2 CASCLGLAGGGYEQYF
TRBV6-1 CASSENDRGYSYEQYF
TRBV13 CASSPTGRASFEQYF
TRBV2 CASMPGVLNEKLFF
TRBV5-4 CASSLGPELGYTF
TRBV12-3/TRBV12-4 CASAQGLNTEAFF
TRBV2 CASSGQGAKTEAFF
TRBV11-1 CASSLYSGANVLTF
TRBV19 CASQNWGRAGSNEQFF
TRBV7-2 CASSLALLAGAQETQYF
TRBV5-4 CASSPKRQGAGGYTF
TRBV30 CAWSRGNYGYTF
TRBV9 CASSAEFSGANVLTF
TRBV5-4 CASSFSQKNTEAFF
TRBV4-3 CASSQETVRGARTTDTQYF
TRBV28 CASTSRGTVLRQPQHF
TRBV28 CASSPGHLDTSNGYGYTF
TRBV6-6 CASSLPGLAVYNEQFF
TRBV27 CASSLKGGVTEAFF
TRBV4-2 CASSQAPSGEQYF
TRBV5-1 CASSLAGTGTETQYF
TRBV7-3 CASSLTGGGNQPQHF
TRBV27 CASRGQGVPTDTQYF
TRBV20-1 CSASAESSYNSPLHF
TRBV6-5 CASSYRGRDSLYEQYF
TRBV2 CASRGEGETQYF
TRBV21-1 CASSKDGTGDDSPLHF
TRBV7-6 CASSLQGANSPLHF
TRBV21-1 CASSQDSAPLHF
TRBV6-5 CASSYNRVEGNTIYF
TRBV2 CASSGEGGYSNQPQHF
TRBV7-9 CASSSAGVQPQHF
TRBV5-6 CASSTLTGGENYNEQFF
TRBV30 CAWSGTGDRGQPQHF
TRBV7-9 CASSPGQGADTQYF
TRBV2 CASKGTARGQPQHF
TRBV5-6 CASSLAATIKFF
TRBV7-9 CASSLGTAFNSPLHF
TRBV24-1 CATSDRGSGPGGETQYF
TRBV6-1 CASSAALGQGLSQQYF
TRBV5-4 CASSPSAGGSYEQYF
TRBV7-2 CASSSSITSSRTDTQYF
TRBV2 CASRPGTANTGELFF
TRBV28 CASSLGPDRNTEAFF
TRBV12-3/TRBV12-4 CASSSYVDEQFF
TRBV5-5 CASSLVAGVENEQFF